A few counts support the clone carrying this T cell receptor beta chain. The source of the sample is a study of blood T cell repertoires in COVID-19. Overall study: Italy, Spain and the United States were the sources of the convalescent and acute COVID-19 samples. The cDNA or gDNA used as material had been derived from T cells, B-cell-depleted T cells, or PBMCs.

The CDR3 consists of 16 residues. The J segment lost 5 bases and the V segment lost 4 bases, leaving 9 bases of the junction unmatched. The germline V gene has CDR1 SGHTA and CDR2 FQGNSA. Original data processing: Researchers report that nucleated cell counts were estimated from reference gene primer amplification. The assay was immunoSEQ multiplex PCR, and TCRdb's table has in-frame clones only and misses some. From that table come the V and J calls and clone size; the DNA was used to work out D and trimming. There are about 140,000 clones in the sample; 78% occur only once, and 1.9% lies in the top ten.

The source material was peripheral blood. The V call is TRBV7-2, the J call TRBJ1-1; 11 positions match TRBD1. The receptor comes from a woman aged 60-75 years with acute or convalescent COVID-19. CDR3 sequence: CASSSKTGQGATEAFF. CDR3 DNA sequence: TGTGCCAGCAGCTCTAAAACCGGACAGGGGGCGACTGAAGCTTTCTTT.